Below are 29 T cell receptor beta chains sequenced from a single sample in a study of T cells in localized non-small cell lung cancer. Only in-frame clones appear in the TCRdb table, and some are missing; sequencing was by immunoSEQ multiplex PCR. The sample has more than 50,000 clones; around 81% are singletons. The source material was peripheral blood, sampled before any cancer treatment. These TCRs come from a female donor over 55 with stage II squamous cell lung carcinoma.

This chain joins TRBV7-9 and TRBJ1-5; D gene unclear. V shed 4 bases and J shed 0 bases, with 16 bases lying between them. Per the germline V gene, CDR1 is SEHNR and CDR2 is FQNEAQ (reference sequence). CDR3 length: 17 amino acids. This CDR3 is CASSSAPTGSSNQPQHF. Written as DNA, the CDR3 is TGTGCCAGCAGCTCAGCCCCGACGGGATCTAGCAATCAGCCCCAGCATTTT.

J is TRBJ1-2 and V is TRBV27; 11 bases match TRBD1. V lost 6 bases and J lost 4; bases outside the gene matches: 4. The CDR3 totals 14 residues. In germline, CDR1 is MNHEY, CDR2 SMNVEV (reference sequence). The CDR3 DNA follows: TGTGCCAGCAGACCGGACAGGGGGCTCTATGGCTACACCTTC. Translated, it gives CASRPDRGLYGYTF.

This chain joins TRBV2 and TRBJ1-1; maybe TRBD1 (6 bases). V gave up 7 bases and J gave up 10 bases, with 13 bases separating them. The CDR3 loop spans 11 amino acids. Per the germline V gene, CDR1 is SNHLY and CDR2 is FYNNEI. CDR3 bases: TGTGCCAGCATAGGGCGGGGGCGAGCTTTCTTT. Translation gives CASIGRGRAFF.

The V gene is TRBV19, the J gene TRBJ1-2; D possibly corresponds to TRBD1 (6 bases). The V gene's germline CDR1 is LNHDA and CDR2 SQIVND (reference sequence). The CDR3 consists of 13 residues. V was cut by 6 bases and J by 7 bases, with 15 bases left in between. The CDR3 loop reads CASRIMGGGGYTF. CDR3 coding DNA: TGTGCCAGTAGAATCATGGGGGGCGGTGGCTACACCTTC.

The chain combines TRBV9 with TRBJ2-3, with D maybe TRBD2 (6 bases). The CDR3 runs to 14 residues. The germline V and J ends were trimmed by 0 bases and 5 bases, with 10 bases remaining between them. Germline V CDR1 and CDR2: SGDLS, YYNGEE. The CDR3 bases are TGTGCCAGCAGCGTAGCGGGGGAGGTAGATACGCAGTATTTT. Protein sequence: CASSVAGEVDTQYF.

V usage is TRBV29-1 and J usage is TRBJ2-1; 9 positions agree with TRBD1. Germline V lookup: CDR1 SQVTM, CDR2 ANQGSEA. The CDR3 is 12 amino acids. With V trimmed by 7 bases and J by 9 bases, 7 bases remained unmatched. CDR3 sequence (DNA): TGCAGCGACAGACAGGGGGTCGGTGAGCAGTTCTTC. This codes for CSDRQGVGEQFF.

This clone was observed once. The V and J genes are TRBV19 and TRBJ2-3, with D possibly called TRBD1 or TRBD2 (5 bases each). CDR1 and CDR2 (germline): LNHDA, SQIVND (reference sequence). The CDR3 runs 16 residues. V was trimmed by 6 bases and J by 5 bases, leaving 21 bases between them. The CDR3 nucleotides are TGTGCCAGTAGAAGGCCGGATGGGACGAGGGTAGATACGCAGTATTTT. It is translated as CASRRPDGTRVDTQYF.

The J gene is TRBJ2-5, the V gene TRBV5-6; D is unclear. CDR3 length: 13 amino acids. Between the trimmed V and J ends, which lost 10 bases and 5 bases, there was a span of 18 bases. Looked up from germline, CDR1 is SGHDT and CDR2 is YYEEEE. CDR3 in DNA: TGTGCCTGCGGATGGGGTGTCTCTGAGACCCAGTACTTC. Protein sequence: CACGWGVSETQYF.

The chain links TRBV19 to TRBJ1-5; D is perhaps TRBD1 (5 bases). Trimming cost V 7 bases and J 3 bases, with 16 bases left between them. The CDR3 is made up of 15 amino acids. CDR1 and CDR2 (germline): LNHDA, SQIVND (reference sequence). The DNA of the CDR3 is TGTGCCAGTAATAAGGCAGGGACCTCCAATCAGCCCCAGCATTTT. It translates to CASNKAGTSNQPQHF.

The J gene is TRBJ2-3, the V gene TRBV9; possible D gene TRBD1, 5 bases. Germline CDR1 reads SGDLS; CDR2 reads YYNGEE. The length of the CDR3 is 14 residues. Trimming pared 5 bases from V and 1 base from J, leaving 11 bases between. The CDR3 nucleotides read TGTGCCAGCAGTCTCCTAGGGGGCACAGATACGCAGTATTTT. It specifies CASSLLGGTDTQYF.

This chain joins TRBV5-4 and TRBJ2-1; 12 nucleotides align to TRBD2. The CDR3 spans 15 residues. The junction had 10 bases not matched to a gene; V was cut back by 5 bases and J by 10 bases. Looked up from germline, CDR1 is SGHNT and CDR2 is YYREEE (reference sequence). CDR3 sequence (DNA): TGTGCCAGCAGTCCGGGACTAGCGGGCGGAGGGGAGCAGTTCTTC. This sequence encodes CASSPGLAGGGEQFF. The full variable domain, in which reference TRBV5-4 and TRBJ2-1 provide the parts outside the CDR3, is ETGVTQSPTHLIKTRGQQVTLRCSSQSGHNTVSWYQQALGQGPQFIFQYYREEENGRGNFPPRFSGLQFPNYSSELNVNALELDDSALYLCASSPGLAGGGEQFFGPGTRLTVL.

As DNA, the CDR3 is TGTGCCAGCAGTGGACAGGGATACTACGAGCAGTACTTC. The encoded protein is CASSGQGYYEQYF. The chain is built from TRBV27 and TRBJ2-7; TRBD1 matches 8 bases. CDR1 and CDR2 from the germline V gene are MNHEY and SMNVEV (reference sequence). This CDR3 is 13 amino acids long. Germline trimming cut 5 bases from V and 3 bases from J; bases unmatched to any gene: 3.

This chain joins TRBV6-1 and TRBJ1-1; D uncertain. CDR3 size: 13 residues. The V and J ends lost 1 base and 1 base respectively, with 4 bases between them. CDR1 and CDR2 from the germline V gene are MNHNS and SASEGT. CDR3 in DNA: TGTGCCAGCAGTGAAGTCTCGAACACTGAAGCTTTCTTT. Protein product: CASSEVSNTEAFF.

CDR3 DNA: TGTGCCAGTAGTTCCGGGACAGGGGAGACCTACGAGCAGTACTTC. Translating it yields CASSSGTGETYEQYF. The chain joins TRBV19 to TRBJ2-7; 10 bases map to TRBD1. Germline V gives CDR1 LNHDA, CDR2 SQIVND (reference sequence). CDR3 length: 15 residues. J lost 2 bases, V lost 5 bases, and 6 bases had no gene match.

The rearrangement links TRBV6-6 to TRBJ1-1; unclear D gene. Trimming pared 2 bases from V and 5 bases from J, leaving 9 bases between. The CDR3 extends over 13 amino acids. Germline V gene lookup returns CDR1 MNHNY and CDR2 SVGAGI (reference sequence). CDR3 sequence: CASSYRGETEAFF. The CDR3 DNA reads as TGTGCCAGCAGTTACCGCGGAGAGACTGAAGCTTTCTTT.

V is TRBV4-2 and J is TRBJ1-1; 7 nucleotides agree with TRBD1. The CDR3 totals 16 residues. The V gene end was trimmed by 2 bases and the J gene end by 2 bases; junction bases not matched to a gene: 8. Germline lookup yields CDR1 LGHNA and CDR2 YNFKEQ. The CDR3 nucleotides read TGTGCCAGCAGCCAACAACAGGGGCTTGGAAACACTGAAGCTTTCTTT. This encodes CASSQQQGLGNTEAFF.

This clone has just a few counts. The chain has TRBV19 and TRBJ1-5; D remains unclear. The V and J ends lost 6 bases and 2 bases respectively, with 14 bases between them. The CDR3 sequence is 15 residues long. Per the germline V gene, CDR1 is LNHDA and CDR2 is SQIVND (reference sequence). Here the CDR3 reads CASSLREGGNQPQHF. The CDR3 DNA is TGTGCCAGTAGCTTAAGGGAAGGCGGCAATCAGCCCCAGCATTTT.

The chain combines TRBV10-3 with TRBJ1-2; D is possibly TRBD1 (6 bases). The CDR3 sequence is 15 residues long. V was trimmed by 9 bases and J by 2 bases, leaving 19 bases between them. Germline-derived CDR1 and CDR2 are ENHRY and SYGVKD. This chain's CDR3 is CAMRDPGQLNYGYTF. The CDR3, as DNA: TGTGCCATGAGAGATCCCGGACAGCTGAACTATGGCTACACCTTC.

The J gene is TRBJ2-1, the V gene TRBV6-4; TRBD2 might be the D (6 bases). The germline gives CDR1 MRHNA, CDR2 SNTAGT. This CDR3 comprises 16 residues. V shed 3 bases and J shed 0 bases, with 12 bases lying between them. Written as DNA, the CDR3 is TGTGCCAGCAGTGAGGTAATCGGGAGCTCCTACAATGAGCAGTTCTTC. It specifies CASSEVIGSSYNEQFF.

This clone has just one count. The J gene is TRBJ1-4, the V gene TRBV9, with 8 bases fitting TRBD1. CDR1 SGDLS and CDR2 YYNGEE come from the germline V gene. The CDR3 has 15 residues. Losses at the gene ends were 3 bases for V and 2 bases for J; bases not matched to a gene: 3. In nucleotides, the CDR3 is TGTGCCAGCAGCGGCCGACAGGGGACTAATGAAAAACTGTTTTTT. It yields the protein CASSGRQGTNEKLFF.

The chain combines TRBV9 with TRBJ2-5; maybe TRBD1 (6 bases). The CDR3 consists of 15 residues. Trimming took off 0 bases at V and 1 base at J, with 10 bases between the two ends. CDR1 SGDLS and CDR2 YYNGEE come from the germline V gene. CDR3 DNA sequence: TGTGCCAGCAGCGTAGGAGCCAGGGGCCAAGAGACCCAGTACTTC. Translating gives CASSVGARGQETQYF.

The V call is TRBV2, the J call TRBJ1-2; 7 nucleotides agree with TRBD1. V shed 0 bases, J shed 4 bases, and the junction held 5 bases outside the gene matches. Germline CDR1 and CDR2: SNHLY and FYNNEI. This CDR3 has 15 amino acids. DNA of the CDR3: TGTGCCAGCAGTGAAGCGACAGGGTTTGGCTATGGCTACACCTTC. Encoded protein: CASSEATGFGYGYTF. Full variable domain (rest looked up from reference TRBV2 and TRBJ1-2): EPEVTQTPSHQVTQMGQEVILRCVPISNHLYFYWYRQILGQKVEFLVSFYNNEISEKSEIFDDQFSVERPDGSNFTLKIRSTKLEDSAMYFCASSEATGFGYGYTFGSGTRLTVV.

The V gene is TRBV5-1, the J gene TRBJ2-3, with D perhaps given as TRBD1 or TRBD2 (6 bases each). Looked up from germline, CDR1 is SGHRS and CDR2 is YFSETQ. Trimming removed 7 bases from V and 5 bases from J, with 17 bases in between. The CDR3 runs to 14 residues. CDR3 in amino acids: CASRAGGGEDTQYF. The CDR3 region has the DNA TGCGCCAGCCGGGCCGGGGGCGGGGAAGATACGCAGTATTTT.

This clone appeared a few times. A read error may produce the germline difference seen at one junction end. The chain has TRBV6-5 and TRBJ1-2; 12 bases agree with TRBD1. Looked up from germline, CDR1 is MNHEY and CDR2 is SVGAGI. This CDR3 comprises 13 residues. CDR3 DNA sequence: TGTGCCAGCAGTTCCGGGACAGGGGGCGCCGCGGCCTTC. Its translation is CASSSGTGGAAAF.

The V gene is TRBV5-1, the J gene TRBJ1-1; tentatively, D is TRBD1 (6 bases). The germline V gene has CDR1 SGHRS and CDR2 YFSETQ. The CDR3 extends over 15 amino acids. V dropped 1 base and J dropped 0 bases, with 10 bases sitting between them. Written as DNA, the CDR3 is TGCGCCAGCAGCTTGCGAACAGGGATGAACACTGAAGCTTTCTTT. As protein: CASSLRTGMNTEAFF.

The chain carries TRBV2 and TRBJ2-2; D possibly corresponds to TRBD1 (5 bases). The CDR3 contains 13 residues. Germline CDR1 is SNHLY and CDR2 is FYNNEI. Trimming took 3 bases from V and 8 from J, leaving 10 bases between them. DNA for the CDR3: TGTGCCAGCAGTGATATAGGGGTGGGGGAGCTGTTTTTT. It yields the protein CASSDIGVGELFF.

The gene calls are TRBV18 and TRBJ1-3; 8 bases are a match to TRBD1. This CDR3 has 17 residues. Looked up from germline, CDR1 is KGHSH and CDR2 is LQKENI. Losses at the gene ends were 2 bases for V and 1 base for J; bases not matched to a gene: 7. Here the CDR3 DNA reads TGTGCCAGCTCACCAGTCGCAGGGGGCGCTTCTGGAAACACCATATATTTT. Residues: CASSPVAGGASGNTIYF.

The chain employs TRBV5-1 and TRBJ1-2, with D possibly TRBD1 on 5 matching bases. From germline, CDR1 is SGHRS and CDR2 YFSETQ. V lost 0 bases and J lost 7, with 13 bases in between. The CDR3 consists of 14 residues. CDR3: CASSLGRAAGGYTF. The DNA for the CDR3 is TGCGCCAGCAGCTTGGGCAGGGCGGCGGGTGGCTACACCTTC.

This clone was seen only a few times. This chain links TRBV4-3 with TRBJ1-1; TRBD1 is a possible D gene (5 bases). Trimming pared 0 bases from V and 8 bases from J, leaving 19 bases between. Germline-derived CDR1 and CDR2 are LGHNA and YSLEER. The CDR3 has 16 amino acids. CDR3 DNA sequence: TGCGCCAGCAGCCAAGATTCGGGGAGAGCAGGGCTAGAAGCTTTCTTT. It yields the protein CASSQDSGRAGLEAFF.